The 32 T cell receptor beta chains below all came from one sample that was sequenced in a study of cytomegalovirus exposure and HLA in healthy donors. This PCR relied on a set of 60 Vbeta primers and 13 Jbeta primers. Only in-frame clones appear in the TCRdb table, and some are missing; sequencing was by immunoSEQ multiplex PCR. The sample contains about 110,000 clones, around 69% of which appear only once. The sequencing input was PBMCs. The receptors derive from a man aged 18 to 29 in good health and CMV-seronegative.

The rearrangement links TRBV9 to TRBJ2-1; possible D gene TRBD2, 7 bases. There are 16 residues in the CDR3. The germline V gene has CDR1 SGDLS and CDR2 YYNGEE. V was pared by 4 bases and J by 4 bases, with 18 bases between. The CDR3 loop is CASSLGGGLSYNEQFF. CDR3 bases: TGTGCCAGCAGCCTAGGGGGGGGTTTATCGTACAATGAGCAGTTCTTC.

The genes are TRBV7-3 and TRBJ1-1, with D possibly matching TRBD1 (6 bases). Trimming took off 3 bases at V and 1 base at J, with 18 bases between the two ends. The CDR3 runs to 17 residues. Germline CDR1 and CDR2: SGHTA and FQGTGA. CDR3 sequence (DNA): TGTGCCAGCAGCTTTACGAGGGGGACACGGGCGAACACTGAAGCTTTCTTT. Protein sequence: CASSFTRGTRANTEAFF.

This clone appeared once. The chain has TRBV10-1 and TRBJ2-2, with 9 bases identical to TRBD1. Per the germline V gene, CDR1 is WNHNN and CDR2 is SYGVQD (reference sequence). CDR3 length equals 15 residues. Trimming removed 10 bases from V and 5 bases from J; junction bases left unmatched: 11. The CDR3 DNA follows: TGCGCCAATTCGAACAGGGGGCGTTTAACCGGGGAGCTGTTTTTT. It translates to CANSNRGRLTGELFF.

This clone was counted between two and nine times. The chain employs TRBV4-3 and TRBJ1-2; perhaps TRBD1 as D (6 bases). This CDR3 is built from 16 residues. The germline V gene encodes CDR1 LGHNA and CDR2 YSLEER. V lost 0 bases, J lost 4 bases, and 15 bases lay in between. CDR3 DNA sequence: TGCGCCAGCAGCCAAGACTTGACAGGCCTGGCCTATGGCTACACCTTC. It translates to CASSQDLTGLAYGYTF.

V and J are TRBV9 and TRBJ1-5, with D hard to call. This CDR3 has 14 residues. With 5 bases removed from V and 1 base from J, the gap between germline ends came to 10 bases. The germline CDR1 and CDR2 sequences are SGDLS and YYNGEE. The CDR3 is CASSGGLSNQPQHF. In nucleotides, the CDR3 is TGTGCCAGCAGTGGCGGGCTCAGCAATCAGCCCCAGCATTTT.

The chain uses TRBV10-1 and TRBJ1-5; no reliable D call. Trimming cost V 4 bases and J 5 bases, with 18 bases left between them. The germline gives CDR1 WNHNN, CDR2 SYGVQD (reference sequence). This CDR3 is 16 amino acids long. This CDR3 reads CASSVHPGSVYQPQHF. As DNA, the CDR3 is TGCGCCAGCAGTGTCCATCCCGGTTCTGTCTATCAGCCCCAGCATTTT.

V usage is TRBV7-2 and J usage is TRBJ2-2; TRBD1 aligns across 10 bases. The length of the CDR3 is 16 residues. J gave up 0 bases and V 4 bases, and 2 bases lay outside the gene matches. CDR1 is SGHTA and CDR2 is FQGNSA in the germline V gene. The CDR3 reads CASSSGQGPNTGELFF. For the CDR3, the DNA is TGTGCCAGCAGCTCGGGACAGGGGCCGAACACCGGGGAGCTGTTTTTT.

The genes are TRBV7-8 and TRBJ2-2, with TRBD2 matching over 7 bases. This CDR3 spans 16 amino acids. V lost 6 bases, J lost 6 bases, and 13 bases stayed unmatched. CDR1 and CDR2 from the germline V gene are SGHVS and FQNEAQ. Here the CDR3 reads CASRGLIAGLSGELFF. Written as DNA, the CDR3 is TGTGCCAGCAGAGGGCTGATAGCGGGTCTTTCCGGGGAGCTGTTTTTT.

The chain joins TRBV19 to TRBJ1-1; tentative D call: TRBD1 (5 bases). V gave up 4 bases and J gave up 5 bases, with 8 bases separating them. CDR1 is LNHDA and CDR2 is SQIVND in the germline V gene (reference sequence). The CDR3 covers 12 residues. The CDR3 DNA follows: TGTGCCAGTAGTAGGGGGGTGACTGAAGCTTTCTTT. The encoded protein is CASSRGVTEAFF.

This chain connects TRBV11-3 to TRBJ2-3, with D tentatively TRBD2 (5 bases). The ends were cut back, 1 base at V and 4 bases at J, with 15 bases in the middle. Per the germline V gene, CDR1 is SGHNT and CDR2 is YENEEA. The CDR3 spans 16 residues. The CDR3 DNA follows: TGTGCCAGCAGCTTAGCATACGGAGAGGGCCCAGATACGCAGTATTTT. Translating gives CASSLAYGEGPDTQYF.

J is TRBJ1-1 and V is TRBV27; D call uncertain. The CDR3 loop spans 12 amino acids. Germline lookup yields CDR1 MNHEY and CDR2 SMNVEV (reference sequence). V dropped 6 bases and J dropped 1 base, with 6 bases sitting between them. CDR3 sequence reads: CASRRGNTEAFF. CDR3 bases: TGTGCCAGCAGGCGGGGGAACACTGAAGCTTTCTTT.

The chain employs TRBV27 and TRBJ2-6; perhaps TRBD1 as D (5 bases). Trimming shortened V by 6 bases and J by 1 base, and 13 bases separated the two germline ends. The germline gives CDR1 MNHEY, CDR2 SMNVEV (reference sequence). The CDR3 has 16 amino acids. The CDR3 nucleotides are TGTGCCAGCAGAAACCAGGGTCTATCTGGGGCCAACGTCCTGACTTTC. Amino acid sequence: CASRNQGLSGANVLTF.

The rearrangement links TRBV27 to TRBJ1-1; 10 nucleotides line up with TRBD1. V was pared by 4 bases and J by 3 bases, with 2 bases of the junction left unmatched. Germline CDR1 reads MNHEY; CDR2 reads SMNVEV (reference sequence). This CDR3 comprises 14 residues. In nucleotides, the CDR3 is TGTGCCAGCAGTTGGGGACAGGGGTACACTGAAGCTTTCTTT. Amino acid sequence: CASSWGQGYTEAFF.

The chain combines TRBV6-4 with TRBJ2-1; TRBD2 matches 9 bases. V was pared by 6 bases and J by 6 bases, with 9 bases of the junction left unmatched. This CDR3 spans 15 amino acids. Looked up from germline, CDR1 is MRHNA and CDR2 is SNTAGT. The CDR3 sequence is CASSLFSGGSNEQFF. As DNA, the CDR3 is TGTGCCAGCAGCCTCTTTAGCGGGGGAAGCAATGAGCAGTTCTTC.

This chain joins TRBV9 and TRBJ2-7, with 10 bases lining up with TRBD2. The germline V gene has CDR1 SGDLS and CDR2 YYNGEE. The CDR3 has 14 amino acids. With 3 bases clipped from V and 2 bases from J, the junction kept 2 bases outside the gene matches. CDR3: CASSATSGTYEQYF. For the CDR3, the DNA is TGTGCCAGCAGCGCAACTAGCGGGACCTACGAGCAGTACTTC.

This clone was counted a few times. The gene calls are TRBV29-1 and TRBJ2-5; 7 positions match TRBD1. Germline CDR1 and CDR2: SQVTM and ANQGSEA. The CDR3 extends over 14 amino acids. The junction had 11 bases not matched to a gene; V was cut back by 7 bases and J by 3 bases. The CDR3 loop reads CSDWPGTEKETQYF. The CDR3 bases are TGCAGCGATTGGCCCGGGACAGAAAAAGAGACCCAGTACTTC.

This clone came up a few times. The chain combines TRBV6-5 with TRBJ1-4; D ambiguous. Trimming took 7 bases from V and 0 from J, leaving 12 bases between them. The germline V gene has CDR1 MNHEY and CDR2 SVGAGI. This CDR3 is 15 amino acids long. The CDR3 loop is CASTKTQATNEKLFF. In DNA, the CDR3 is TGTGCCAGCACCAAAACACAAGCAACTAATGAAAAACTGTTTTTT.

The chain is built from TRBV2 and TRBJ1-5; D gene unclear. This CDR3 has 12 residues. V lost 2 bases and J lost 6, with 5 bases in between. Germline V gene data show CDR1 as SNHLY and CDR2 as FYNNEI. This CDR3 reads CASSESPQPQHF. In nucleotides, the CDR3 is TGTGCCAGCAGTGAAAGCCCTCAGCCCCAGCATTTT.

The chain joins TRBV11-2 to TRBJ2-2; D gene uncertain. The V and J ends lost 1 base and 0 bases respectively, with 9 bases between them. Germline CDR1 SGHAT, CDR2 FQNNGV. The CDR3 consists of 16 residues. CDR3 in amino acids: CASSLVRLANTGELFF. The CDR3 DNA reads TGTGCCAGCAGCTTAGTGAGGCTAGCGAACACCGGGGAGCTGTTTTTT.

This clone was counted between two and nine times. The genes are TRBV6-5 and TRBJ1-1; D is unresolved. Per the germline V gene, CDR1 is MNHEY and CDR2 is SVGAGI. The CDR3 runs 14 residues. Trimming removed 3 bases from V and 8 bases from J, with 16 bases in between. The CDR3 loop reads CASSYSPGSREAFF. CDR3 coding DNA: TGTGCCAGCAGTTATTCACCGGGATCCAGAGAAGCTTTCTTT.

This clone was picked up many times. Additional DNA sequences in this sample encode the identical CDR3. The chain links TRBV5-1 to TRBJ2-3, with D maybe TRBD2 (6 bases). The germline V gene has CDR1 SGHRS and CDR2 YFSETQ. The CDR3 runs 16 residues. Trimming cost V 0 bases and J 0 bases, with 11 bases left between them. CDR3 region: CASSLDAGLSTDTQYF. The CDR3 DNA follows: TGCGCCAGCAGCTTGGATGCGGGGCTAAGCACAGATACGCAGTATTTT.

The chain joins TRBV7-2 to TRBJ1-3; 10 positions match TRBD1. With 3 bases clipped from V and 0 bases from J, the junction kept 2 bases outside the gene matches. The CDR3 has 16 amino acids. Germline CDR1 SGHTA, CDR2 FQGNSA. The CDR3 nucleotides read TGTGCCAGCAGCTTGGACAGGGGGAGCTCTGGAAACACCATATATTTT. Translated, it gives CASSLDRGSSGNTIYF.

The gene calls are TRBV6-1 and TRBJ1-5; a weak D match, TRBD1 (5 bases). The CDR3 runs 14 residues. The germline gives CDR1 MNHNS, CDR2 SASEGT. Trimming cost V 2 bases and J 7 bases, with 12 bases left between them. CDR3 sequence: CASSENHGGQPQHF. The CDR3 DNA is TGTGCCAGCAGTGAAAACCACGGGGGGCAGCCCCAGCATTTT.

This clone was detected a few times. A read error may produce the germline difference seen at one junction end. This chain joins TRBV5-4 and TRBJ2-3; TRBD2 matches at 9 bases. CDR3 length equals 16 residues. Germline values: CDR1 SGHNT, CDR2 YYREEE (reference sequence). This CDR3 reads CASRLGLAGLTDTQYF. CDR3 sequence (DNA): TGTGCCAGCAGATTGGGGCTAGCGGGGCTCACAGATACGCAGTATTTT.

This clone has a single count. The V gene is TRBV6-5, the J gene TRBJ2-2; TRBD1 might be the D (5 bases). The CDR3 length is 13 residues. V lost 3 bases and J lost 6, with 8 bases in between. The germline V gene encodes CDR1 MNHEY and CDR2 SVGAGI. The CDR3 loop is CASSYVGAGELFF. Written as DNA, the CDR3 is TGTGCCAGCAGTTATGTAGGGGCCGGGGAGCTGTTTTTT.

This sequence joins TRBV18 and TRBJ2-5; D ambiguous. Germline V gene sequence: CDR1 KGHSH, CDR2 LQKENI. The CDR3 runs to 13 residues. Trimming removed 4 bases from V and 5 bases from J, with 11 bases in between. The CDR3 is CASSQEPRETQYF. Written as DNA, the CDR3 is TGTGCCAGCTCACAGGAGCCCCGTGAGACCCAGTACTTC.

The chain couples TRBV5-1 to TRBJ2-5, with 11 nucleotides matching TRBD2. Trimming cost V 6 bases and J 1 base; bases outside gene matches: 8. CDR1 is SGHRS and CDR2 is YFSETQ in the germline V gene. The CDR3 sequence is 16 residues long. CDR3 residues: CASTRSTSGGQETQYF. CDR3 DNA sequence: TGCGCCAGCACCCGGTCCACTAGCGGGGGCCAAGAGACCCAGTACTTC. Variable domain in full (rest from reference TRBV5-1 and TRBJ2-5): KAGVTQTPRYLIKTRGQQVTLSCSPISGHRSVSWYQQTPGQGLQFLFEYFSETQRNKGNFPGRFSGRQFSNSRSEMNVSTLELGDSALYLCASTRSTSGGQETQYFGPGTRLLVL.

The J gene is TRBJ2-7, the V gene TRBV7-9, with D tentatively TRBD2 (6 bases). Germline V gene data show CDR1 as SEHNR and CDR2 as FQNEAQ (reference sequence). V lost 2 bases and J lost 2, with 13 bases in between. The CDR3 sequence is 15 residues long. CDR3 DNA: TGTGCCAGCAGCTTATTGGCGGGGCTAACCTACGAGCAGTACTTC. This encodes CASSLLAGLTYEQYF.

The rearrangement uses TRBV6-5 and TRBJ2-3; 11 bases line up with TRBD2. V shed 6 bases and J 2 bases; nucleotides not matched to a gene: 4. CDR1 and CDR2 (germline): MNHEY, SVGAGI. The CDR3 spans 15 residues. The CDR3 loop is CASRGLAVTTDTQYF. CDR3 nucleotide sequence: TGTGCCAGCAGGGGACTAGCGGTTACCACAGATACGCAGTATTTT.

The sample holds a few counts of this clone. This chain links TRBV4-3 with TRBJ1-1, with TRBD1 as a possible D gene (5 bases). Germline V CDR1 and CDR2: LGHNA, YSLEER. With 0 bases removed from V and 7 bases from J, the gap between germline ends came to 12 bases. CDR3 size: 14 residues. CDR3 loop: CASSQDRDSGEAFF. CDR3 nucleotides: TGCGCCAGCAGCCAAGACCGGGACTCGGGTGAAGCTTTCTTT.

The chain links TRBV6-5 to TRBJ1-5; D ambiguous. This CDR3 has 13 amino acids. Germline V CDR1 and CDR2: MNHEY, SVGAGI. V lost 0 bases to trimming and J lost 7 bases, with 7 bases between them. CDR3 nucleotide sequence: TGTGCCAGCAGTTACTCGAAGCACCAGCCCCAGCATTTT. It translates to CASSYSKHQPQHF.

The chain employs TRBV29-1 and TRBJ2-3, with D possibly TRBD2 on 6 matching bases. Germline CDR1 SQVTM, CDR2 ANQGSEA. Between the trimmed V and J ends, which lost 3 bases and 3 bases, there was a span of 13 bases. This CDR3 is 14 amino acids long. CDR3: CSVERRLGTDTQYF. Here the CDR3 DNA reads TGCAGCGTTGAGCGCCGACTAGGAACAGATACGCAGTATTTT.